This TCR beta chain was retrieved from a study of metastatic and nonmetastatic thyroid tumors. At the level of the study: Comparative analysis of repertoires was undertaken across blood and tumor or nodule tissue obtained from malignant and benign thyroid patients. Notes on the study in general: When malignant thyroid tumors were compared with benign nodules, TCR beta diversity was reportedly significantly higher in the malignant tumors. This held in both blood and tumor samples.

Each patient came to thyroid surgery without any prior treatment (of any kind). In the authors' workflow: Clinicopathological groups supplied CDR3 differences that were used to build a distant-metastasis classifier for papillary thyroid cancer. Using MiXCR, TCRdb reanalyzed the PCR reads. The V and J calls here are based on TCRdb, not the publication. The table shows roughly 93,000 clones, with approximately 12% occurring only once. Per the germline V gene, CDR1 is MNHEY and CDR2 is SVGEGT. V lost 3 bases to trimming and J lost 2 bases; unmatched junction nucleotides: 6. The CDR3 has 15 amino acids. On this clone itself: Its antigen is still unknown.

The material sequenced was blood. The clonotype was recovered from a female donor with papillary thyroid cancer or a benign thyroid nodule (not recorded which). Some clones in this sample may be carry-over from other donors' samples. The chain uses TRBV6-2 or TRBV6-3 and TRBJ2-7; 8 nucleotides match TRBD2. Written as DNA, the CDR3 is TGTGCCAGCAGTTATTCCGGGACTAGGGCCTACGAGCAGTACTTC. Protein product: CASSYSGTRAYEQYF.